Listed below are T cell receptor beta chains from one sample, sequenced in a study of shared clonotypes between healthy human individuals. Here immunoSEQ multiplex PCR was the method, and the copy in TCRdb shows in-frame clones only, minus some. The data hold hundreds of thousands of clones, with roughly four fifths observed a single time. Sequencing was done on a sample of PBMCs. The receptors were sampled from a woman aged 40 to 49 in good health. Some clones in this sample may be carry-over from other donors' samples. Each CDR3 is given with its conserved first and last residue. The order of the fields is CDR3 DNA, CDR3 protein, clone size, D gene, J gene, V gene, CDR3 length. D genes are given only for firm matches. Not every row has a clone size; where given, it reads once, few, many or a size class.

CDR3 DNA: TGTGCCAGCTCCGGGACAGGGGTCGGTCCCACCGGGGAGCTGTCTTTT
CDR3 protein: CASSGTGVGPTGELSF
clone size: once
D gene: TRBD1
J gene: TRBJ2-2
V gene: TRBV2
CDR3 length: 16

CDR3 DNA: TGTGCCAGCAGCTTAGAACTAACCACCGGGGAGCTGTTTTTT
CDR3 protein: CASSLELTTGELFF
clone size: few
D gene: -
J gene: TRBJ2-2
V gene: TRBV7-7
CDR3 length: 14

CDR3 DNA: TGTGCCAGCAGCTTTCGAGCGAACACCGGGGAGCTGTTTTTT
CDR3 protein: CASSFRANTGELFF
clone size: -
D gene: -
J gene: TRBJ2-2
V gene: TRBV11-3
CDR3 length: 14

CDR3 DNA: TGTGCCAGCAGCTGGGGACAAGGGACCTACGAGCAGTACTTC
CDR3 protein: CASSWGQGTYEQYF
clone size: -
D gene: -
J gene: TRBJ2-7
V gene: TRBV5-4
CDR3 length: 14

CDR3 DNA: TGTGCCAGCAGCTTGGGGGACACATCCTACGAGCAGTACTTC
CDR3 protein: CASSLGDTSYEQYF
clone size: -
D gene: -
J gene: TRBJ2-7
V gene: TRBV5-8
CDR3 length: 14

CDR3 DNA: TGTGCCAGCAGTTCCTTTCGACTAGCGAGTGGTGAGACCCAGTACTTC
CDR3 protein: CASSSFRLASGETQYF
clone size: -
D gene: TRBD2
J gene: TRBJ2-5
V gene: TRBV28
CDR3 length: 16

CDR3 DNA: TGTGCCAGCAGTTACTCCTGGGACCTTAATGAGCAGTTCTTC
CDR3 protein: CASSYSWDLNEQFF
clone size: -
D gene: -
J gene: TRBJ2-1
V gene: TRBV6-6
CDR3 length: 14

CDR3 DNA: TGTGCCAGCAGCGAGACTAGATCCTACAATGAGCAGTTCTTC
CDR3 protein: CASSETRSYNEQFF
clone size: -
D gene: -
J gene: TRBJ2-1
V gene: TRBV11-2
CDR3 length: 14

CDR3 DNA: TGCGCCAGCAGCCAACAGGGGTTTGGGGACACAGATACGCAGTATTTT
CDR3 protein: CASSQQGFGDTDTQYF
clone size: -
D gene: TRBD1
J gene: TRBJ2-3
V gene: TRBV5-1
CDR3 length: 16

CDR3 DNA: TGTGCCAGCAGCCCACTAGCGGGACCCTACGAGCAGTACTTC
CDR3 protein: CASSPLAGPYEQYF
clone size: -
D gene: TRBD2
J gene: TRBJ2-7
V gene: TRBV6-4
CDR3 length: 14